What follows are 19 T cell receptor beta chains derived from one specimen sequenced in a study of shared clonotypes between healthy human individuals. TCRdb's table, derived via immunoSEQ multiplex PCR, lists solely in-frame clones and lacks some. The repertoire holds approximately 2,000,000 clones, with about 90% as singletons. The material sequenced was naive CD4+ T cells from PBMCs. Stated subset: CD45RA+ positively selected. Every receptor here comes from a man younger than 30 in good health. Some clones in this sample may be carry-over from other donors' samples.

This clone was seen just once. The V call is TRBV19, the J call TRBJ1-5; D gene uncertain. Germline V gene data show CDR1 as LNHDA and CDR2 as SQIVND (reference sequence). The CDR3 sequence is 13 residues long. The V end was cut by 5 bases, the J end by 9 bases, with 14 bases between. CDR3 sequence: CASSADRAPPQHF. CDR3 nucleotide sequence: TGTGCCAGTAGTGCCGACCGGGCCCCGCCCCAGCATTTT.

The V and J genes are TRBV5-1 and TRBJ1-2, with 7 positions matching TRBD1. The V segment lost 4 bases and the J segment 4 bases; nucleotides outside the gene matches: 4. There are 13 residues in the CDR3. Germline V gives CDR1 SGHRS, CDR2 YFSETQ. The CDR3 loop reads CASSVTGLYGYTF. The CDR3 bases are TGCGCCAGCAGCGTGACAGGGCTCTATGGCTACACCTTC.

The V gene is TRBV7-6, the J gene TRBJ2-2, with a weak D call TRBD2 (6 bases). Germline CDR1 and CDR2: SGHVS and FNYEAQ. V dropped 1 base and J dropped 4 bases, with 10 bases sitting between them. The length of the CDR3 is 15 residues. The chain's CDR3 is CASSLEARGTGELFF. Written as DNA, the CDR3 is TGTGCCAGCAGCTTAGAGGCGCGGGGCACCGGGGAGCTGTTTTTT.

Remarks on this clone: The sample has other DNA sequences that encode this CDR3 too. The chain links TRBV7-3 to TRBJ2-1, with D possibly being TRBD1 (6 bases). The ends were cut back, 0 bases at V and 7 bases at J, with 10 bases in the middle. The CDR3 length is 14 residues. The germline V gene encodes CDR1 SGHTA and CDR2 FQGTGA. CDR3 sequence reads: CASSLTGQGNEQFF. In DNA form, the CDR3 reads TGTGCCAGCAGCTTAACAGGCCAGGGGAATGAGCAGTTCTTC.

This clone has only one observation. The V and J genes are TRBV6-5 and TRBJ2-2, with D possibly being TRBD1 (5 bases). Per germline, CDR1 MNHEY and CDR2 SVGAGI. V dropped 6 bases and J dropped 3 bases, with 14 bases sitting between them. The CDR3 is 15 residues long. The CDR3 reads CASRTKGYDTGELFF. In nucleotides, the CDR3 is TGTGCCAGCAGGACAAAGGGGTATGACACCGGGGAGCTGTTTTTT.

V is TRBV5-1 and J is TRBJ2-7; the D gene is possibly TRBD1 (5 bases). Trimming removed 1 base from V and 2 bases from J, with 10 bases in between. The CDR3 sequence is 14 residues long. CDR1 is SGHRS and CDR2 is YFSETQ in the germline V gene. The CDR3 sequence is CASSLFQGTYEQYF. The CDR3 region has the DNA TGCGCCAGCAGCTTGTTTCAGGGAACCTACGAGCAGTACTTC.

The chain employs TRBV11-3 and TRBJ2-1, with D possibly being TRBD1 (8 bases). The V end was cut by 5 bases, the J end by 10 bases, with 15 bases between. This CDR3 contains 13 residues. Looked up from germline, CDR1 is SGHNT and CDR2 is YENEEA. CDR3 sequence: CASSPNRGGEQFF. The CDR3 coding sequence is TGTGCCAGCAGCCCGAACAGGGGGGGGGAGCAGTTCTTC.

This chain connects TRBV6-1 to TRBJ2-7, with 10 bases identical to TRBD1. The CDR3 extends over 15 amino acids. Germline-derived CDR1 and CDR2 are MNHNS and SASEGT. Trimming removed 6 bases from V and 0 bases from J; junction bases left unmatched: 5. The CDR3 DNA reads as TGTGCCAGCAGCGCGGGACAGGGGAGCTCCTACGAGCAGTACTTC. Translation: CASSAGQGSSYEQYF.

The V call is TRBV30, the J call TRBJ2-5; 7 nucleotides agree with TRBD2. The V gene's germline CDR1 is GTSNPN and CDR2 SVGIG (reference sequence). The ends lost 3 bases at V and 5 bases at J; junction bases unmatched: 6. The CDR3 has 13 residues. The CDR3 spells CAWSPGGGETQYF. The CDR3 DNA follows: TGTGCCTGGAGCCCCGGGGGAGGGGAGACCCAGTACTTC.

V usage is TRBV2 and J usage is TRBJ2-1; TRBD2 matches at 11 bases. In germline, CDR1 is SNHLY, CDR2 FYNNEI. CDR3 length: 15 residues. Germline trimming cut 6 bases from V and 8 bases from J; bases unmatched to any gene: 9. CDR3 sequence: CASSLLAGVGYEQFF. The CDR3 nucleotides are TGTGCCAGCAGCCTACTAGCGGGAGTTGGTTATGAGCAGTTCTTC.

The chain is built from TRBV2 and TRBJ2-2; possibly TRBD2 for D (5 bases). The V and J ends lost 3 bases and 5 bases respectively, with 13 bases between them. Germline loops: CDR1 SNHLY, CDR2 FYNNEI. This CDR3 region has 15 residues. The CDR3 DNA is TGTGCCAGCAGTGAGGGGTCGCCGGGAACCGGGGAGCTGTTTTTT. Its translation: CASSEGSPGTGELFF.

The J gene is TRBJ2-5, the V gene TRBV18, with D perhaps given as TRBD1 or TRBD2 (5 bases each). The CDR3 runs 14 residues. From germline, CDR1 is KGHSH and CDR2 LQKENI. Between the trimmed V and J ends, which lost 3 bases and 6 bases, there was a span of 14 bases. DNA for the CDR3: TGTGCCAGCTCACCCGGGACGGATATGAAGACCCAGTACTTC. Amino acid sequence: CASSPGTDMKTQYF.

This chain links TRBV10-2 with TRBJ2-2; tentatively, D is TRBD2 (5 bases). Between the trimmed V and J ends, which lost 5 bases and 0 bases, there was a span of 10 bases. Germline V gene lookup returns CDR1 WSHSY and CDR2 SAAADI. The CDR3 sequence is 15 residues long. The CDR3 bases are TGCGCCAGCAGTAGAGGGTTCGCGAACACCGGGGAGCTGTTTTTT. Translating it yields CASSRGFANTGELFF.

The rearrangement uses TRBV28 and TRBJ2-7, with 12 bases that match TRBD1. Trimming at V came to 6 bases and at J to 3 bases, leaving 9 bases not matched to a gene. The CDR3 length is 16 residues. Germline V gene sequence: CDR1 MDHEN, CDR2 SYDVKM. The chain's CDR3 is CASRPPGQGANYEQYF. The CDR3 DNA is TGTGCCAGCAGGCCACCGGGACAGGGGGCTAACTACGAGCAGTACTTC.

CDR3: CASSTGVASYEQYF. CDR3 nucleotides: TGTGCCAGCAGTACGGGGGTCGCCTCCTACGAGCAGTACTTC. V and J are TRBV6-5 and TRBJ2-7; possible D gene TRBD2, 6 bases. The CDR3 loop spans 14 amino acids. Germline loops: CDR1 MNHEY, CDR2 SVGAGI. The V and J ends lost 5 bases and 0 bases respectively, with 11 bases between them.

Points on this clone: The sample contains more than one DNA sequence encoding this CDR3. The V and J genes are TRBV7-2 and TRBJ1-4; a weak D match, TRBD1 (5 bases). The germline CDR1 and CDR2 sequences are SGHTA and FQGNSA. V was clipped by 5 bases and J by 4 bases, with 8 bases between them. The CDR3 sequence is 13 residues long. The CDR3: CASSRGGNEKLFF. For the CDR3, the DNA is TGTGCCAGCAGCAGGGGCGGTAATGAAAAACTGTTTTTT.

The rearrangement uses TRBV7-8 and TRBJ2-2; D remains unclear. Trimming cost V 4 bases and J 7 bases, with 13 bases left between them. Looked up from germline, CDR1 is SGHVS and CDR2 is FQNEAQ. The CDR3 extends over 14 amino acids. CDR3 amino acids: CASSSRSGNGELFF. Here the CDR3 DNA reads TGTGCCAGCAGCTCCCGTTCTGGAAACGGGGAGCTGTTTTTT.

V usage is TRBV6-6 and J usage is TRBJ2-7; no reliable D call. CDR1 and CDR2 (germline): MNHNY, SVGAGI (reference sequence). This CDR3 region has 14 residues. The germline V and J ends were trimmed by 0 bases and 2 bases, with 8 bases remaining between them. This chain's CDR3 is CASSYSGLTYEQYF. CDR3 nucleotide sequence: TGTGCCAGCAGTTACTCGGGCCTAACCTACGAGCAGTACTTC.

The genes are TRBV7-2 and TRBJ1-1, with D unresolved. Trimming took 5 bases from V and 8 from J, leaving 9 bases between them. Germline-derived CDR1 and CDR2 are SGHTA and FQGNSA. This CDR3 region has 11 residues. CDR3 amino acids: CASSLLGEAFF. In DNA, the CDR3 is TGTGCCAGCAGCCTGCTAGGCGAAGCTTTCTTT.